These T cell receptor beta chains were read from a single sample in a study of T cells after posttransplantation cyclophosphamide. Using immunoSEQ multiplex PCR, the repertoire was profiled, and TCRdb retains in-frame clones only, with some absent. The table lists 32,000 or so clones, with no singletons. The sequenced sample was PBMCs. Receptors were obtained from a woman aged 60 to 75 in good health, CMV-negative, and a related stem cell transplant donor. Both conserved end residues are part of each CDR3. The order of the fields is D gene, clone size, J gene, V gene, CDR3 DNA, CDR3 protein. The D gene is left open where the match is weak. Expanded clones are given a class, and other clones once, few, many or no size at all.

TRBD2	many	TRBJ2-3	TRBV5-4	TGTGCCAGCAGCTCCGGGACTAGCGGGAGGCGCACAGATACGCAGTATTTT	CASSSGTSGRRTDTQYF
TRBD1	few	TRBJ1-2	TRBV6-5	TGTGCCAGCAGTCAACAGGGGTATGGCTACACCTTC	CASSQQGYGYTF
TRBD2	many	TRBJ2-1	TRBV7-9	TGTGCCAGCAGCCCGCTAGCGGGTGAGCAGTTCTTC	CASSPLAGEQFF
TRBD2	NA	TRBJ2-5	TRBV9	TGTGCCAGCAGCCCCCGACTAGCGGGGTCAGAGACCCAGTACTTC	CASSPRLAGSETQYF
NA	many	TRBJ2-6	TRBV5-6	TGTGCCAGCAGCAAAAAGATGGTAGCTGGGGCCAACGTCCTGACTTTC	CASSKKMVAGANVLTF
TRBD1	many	TRBJ1-5	TRBV12-3/TRBV12-4	TGTGCCAGCAGCCAAGGGGGCAGGTCGCCCCAGCATTTT	CASSQGGRSPQHF
NA	many	TRBJ1-1	TRBV11-3	TGTGCCAGCAGCTCAGCAGGGTTGAACACTGAAGCTTTCTTT	CASSSAGLNTEAFF
NA	many	TRBJ1-2	TRBV6-6	TGTGCCAGCAGTTCTGGGGGCTCCTTCTATGGCTACACCTTC	CASSSGGSFYGYTF
NA	NA	TRBJ2-4	TRBV5-8	TGTGCCAGCAGGACAGAGAACATTCAGTACTTC	CASRTENIQYF
TRBD2	NA	TRBJ2-7	TRBV27	TGTGCCACTTCCCGGTCTAGCGGGAGCCACGAGCAGTACTTC	CATSRSSGSHEQYF
TRBD1	many	TRBJ1-1	TRBV4-1	TGCGCCAGCAGCCAGGGAATGGACAGGGGGAACACTGAAGCTTTCTTT	CASSQGMDRGNTEAFF
TRBD1	many	TRBJ1-2	TRBV6-1	TGTGCCAGCAGTGGGGGGACAGGGGGAGTTAACTATGGCTACACCTTC	CASSGGTGGVNYGYTF
NA	many	TRBJ1-5	TRBV28	TGTGCCAGCAGCAGAGCAGGGAAGGGGCAGCCCCAGCATTTT	CASSRAGKGQPQHF
TRBD1	NA	TRBJ2-7	TRBV19	TGTGCCAGTAGTAGCGACAGGGCCCTGGGACAGTACTTC	CASSSDRALGQYF
NA	few	TRBJ2-2	TRBV15	TGTGCCACCAGCGCGGGTTATGGGTCTGGGGAGCTGTTTTTT	CATSAGYGSGELFF
TRBD2	many	TRBJ2-5	TRBV9	TGTGCCAGTTCTAAGCGGGGCCTCCAAGAGACCCAGTACTTC	CASSKRGLQETQYF
NA	many	TRBJ1-4	TRBV7-2	TGTGCCAGCAGCTTACAGGGAAGGGAAAAACTGTTTTTT	CASSLQGREKLFF
TRBD2	many	TRBJ2-3	TRBV7-3	TGTGCCAGCAGCTTAATTGCGGGGGGGCAAGATACGCAGTATTTT	CASSLIAGGQDTQYF
TRBD1	NA	TRBJ2-5	TRBV7-9	TGTGCCAGCAGCTTATTTGAGGGGGCGATGTACCAAGAGACCCAGTACTTC	CASSLFEGAMYQETQYF
TRBD1	few	TRBJ2-5	TRBV7-2	TGTGCCAGCAGCTTAGCCAGGGGGCGGGGAGAGACCCAGTACTTC	CASSLARGRGETQYF
NA	many	TRBJ1-4	TRBV19	TGTGCCAGTTCTGGACAGTTTGCAACTAATGAAAAACTGTTTTTT	CASSGQFATNEKLFF
NA	many	TRBJ2-3	TRBV6-1	TGTGCCAGCGGGTCACAGGGAGGGAATACGCAGTATTTT	CASGSQGGNTQYF
NA	medium-sized	TRBJ2-1	TRBV2	TGTGCCAGCGATATCCTAGGAAATGAGCAGTTCTTC	CASDILGNEQFF
TRBD2	few	TRBJ2-3	TRBV18	TGTGCCAGCTCCCATACCTCCAGCGGGAGGGCCCCCACAGATACGCAGTATTTT	CASSHTSSGRAPTDTQYF
NA	many	TRBJ2-1	TRBV6-5	TGTGCCAGCAGTTACCCCCGGGGTAACTACAATGAGCAGTTCTTC	CASSYPRGNYNEQFF
NA	NA	TRBJ2-6	TRBV6-4	TGTGCCAGCAGCGCCAGAGCTGGGGCCAACGTCCTGACTTTC	CASSARAGANVLTF
TRBD1	many	TRBJ1-1	TRBV7-9	TGTGCCAGCAGCCGACAGGGGATGAGCACTGAAGCTTTCTTT	CASSRQGMSTEAFF
TRBD2	many	TRBJ2-3	TRBV7-9	TGTGCCAGCAGCCCACCGACTAGCGGTAGCACAGATACGCAGTATTTT	CASSPPTSGSTDTQYF
NA	many	TRBJ1-2	TRBV19	TGTGCCAGTAGTATCGTGACAGACTATGGCTACACCTTC	CASSIVTDYGYTF
TRBD1	NA	TRBJ2-7	TRBV5-6	TGTGCCAGCAGCTTGGGACAGGGGATGATGGGGTACTTC	CASSLGQGMMGYF
NA	many	TRBJ1-4	TRBV5-1	TGCGCCAGCAGCTCCTCCGTAGGGAGCGGGGCTGAAAAACTGTTTTTT	CASSSSVGSGAEKLFF
NA	few	TRBJ1-1	TRBV7-9	TGTGCCAGCAGCGCCGGTTACGAGGGCAGGAACACTGAAGCTTTCTTT	CASSAGYEGRNTEAFF
TRBD2	many	TRBJ2-2	TRBV9	TGTGCCAGCAGCCCCTTGCTAGCGGGAGCTGTTGGGGAGCTGTTTTTT	CASSPLLAGAVGELFF
TRBD2	few	TRBJ2-3	TRBV13	TGTGCCAGCAGCACCACTAGCGGGGAGTTCACAGATACGCAGTATTTT	CASSTTSGEFTDTQYF